One sample yielded the 19 T cell receptor beta chains listed below, sequenced in a study of blood T cell repertoires in COVID-19. Measured with immunoSEQ multiplex PCR; TCRdb has only the in-frame clones, and not every one. The table records around 130,000 clones, 84% of them present only once. Sequencing input: peripheral blood. The receptors come from a man in his 60s with acute or convalescent COVID-19.

The chain uses TRBV7-2 and TRBJ1-5; 8 nucleotides agree with TRBD1. The germline V gene has CDR1 SGHTA and CDR2 FQGNSA. CDR3 length: 15 residues. V shed 4 bases, J shed 6 bases, and the junction held 8 bases outside the gene matches. Written as DNA, the CDR3 is TGTGCCAGCAGCTCCCGAGGACAGGGCGGTCAGCCCCAGCATTTT. Its protein is CASSSRGQGGQPQHF.

As concerns this clone: Its ends do not fully match the called genes, so a read error is possible. Other DNA variants within this sample encode the same CDR3. The chain is built from TRBV2 and TRBJ2-7, with TRBD1 as a possible D gene (5 bases). This CDR3 spans 13 amino acids. Per germline, CDR1 SNHLY and CDR2 FYNNEI. The CDR3 protein is CASSEGRAYEQYF. In nucleotides, the CDR3 is TGTGCCAGTAGTGAAGGCAGGGCCTACGAGCAGTACTTC.

The genes are TRBV7-2 and TRBJ2-3; possible D gene TRBD2, 6 bases. Germline values: CDR1 SGHTA, CDR2 FQGNSA. Trimming removed 4 bases from V and 2 bases from J, with 10 bases in between. The CDR3 length is 14 residues. CDR3 residues: CASSSRGNTDTQYF. The CDR3 DNA sequence: TGTGCCAGCAGCTCTCGGGGGAACACAGATACGCAGTATTTT.

The chain joins TRBV6-5 to TRBJ1-1; 8 bases are shared with TRBD1. Trimming removed 7 bases from V and 11 bases from J; junction bases left unmatched: 9. Germline assignment: CDR1 MNHEY and CDR2 SVGAGI. The CDR3 runs 12 residues. Written as DNA, the CDR3 is TGTGCCAGCATCAGGGGGCAGAAGAAGGCTTTCTTT. It translates to CASIRGQKKAFF.

V usage is TRBV7-6 and J usage is TRBJ2-2, with 9 positions matching TRBD2. This CDR3 contains 19 residues. The V and J ends lost 5 bases and 0 bases, in that order; junction bases with no gene match: 13. Germline CDR1 and CDR2: SGHVS and FNYEAQ. CDR3 bases: TGTGCCAGCAGCCCGCCCCGACTAGCGGAAGTAACGAACACCGGGGAGCTGTTTTTT. Translated: CASSPPRLAEVTNTGELFF.

The chain carries TRBV18 and TRBJ1-1, with no clear D. This CDR3 has 13 residues. V was cut by 3 bases and J by 2 bases, with 7 bases left in between. Germline CDR1 KGHSH, CDR2 LQKENI. This chain's CDR3 is CASSPHLNTEAFF. CDR3 in DNA: TGTGCCAGCTCACCGCACTTAAACACTGAAGCTTTCTTT.

The chain joins TRBV9 to TRBJ1-2, with D possibly TRBD1 on 6 matching bases. The CDR3 length is 16 residues. CDR1 is SGDLS and CDR2 is YYNGEE in the germline V gene. Trimming stripped 5 bases from V and 2 bases from J, with 19 bases between. The CDR3 sequence: CASSGGGGAANYGYTF. In DNA, the CDR3 is TGTGCCAGCAGTGGGGGCGGGGGAGCCGCCAACTATGGCTACACCTTC.

This clone was counted a single time. V gene TRBV5-6 combines with J gene TRBJ2-3, with 8 bases that match TRBD2. CDR1 and CDR2 from the germline V gene are SGHDT and YYEEEE. The CDR3 consists of 16 residues. V lost 3 bases, J lost 1 base, and 7 bases stayed unmatched. The CDR3 region is CASSSRQAGGTDTQYF. The CDR3 DNA reads as TGTGCCAGCAGCTCCCGCCAAGCGGGAGGCACAGATACGCAGTATTTT.

The chain carries TRBV29-1 and TRBJ2-5; 7 bases match TRBD1. This CDR3 region has 15 residues. Germline lookup yields CDR1 SQVTM and CDR2 ANQGSEA. Trimming removed 4 bases from V and 5 bases from J; junction bases left unmatched: 13. The CDR3: CSVGSTTGVGETQYF. CDR3 coding DNA: TGCAGCGTTGGGAGCACCACAGGGGTTGGGGAGACCCAGTACTTC.

This sequence joins TRBV5-6 and TRBJ1-1, with D possibly matching TRBD1 (6 bases). Trimming pared 1 base from V and 0 bases from J, leaving 13 bases between. This CDR3 has 16 amino acids. Germline CDR1 reads SGHDT; CDR2 reads YYEEEE. CDR3 sequence (DNA): TGTGCCAGCAGCTTGATTCAGGGGCGGATGAACACTGAAGCTTTCTTT. Translating it yields CASSLIQGRMNTEAFF.

The rearrangement uses TRBV20-1 and TRBJ1-4, with 7 nucleotides matching TRBD1. Germline loops: CDR1 DFQATT, CDR2 SNEGSKA (reference sequence). V gave up 4 bases and J gave up 11 bases; unmatched junction bases: 4. CDR3 length equals 11 residues. The CDR3 sequence: CSATLQGKLFF. CDR3 DNA: TGCAGTGCTACCTTACAGGGGAAACTGTTTTTT.

J is TRBJ1-6 and V is TRBV12-5; possible D gene TRBD1, 5 bases. CDR3 length: 15 residues. Germline lookup yields CDR1 LGHNT and CDR2 FRNRAP. V was cut by 6 bases and J by 9 bases, with 18 bases left in between. CDR3: CASGLEVGQGSPLHF. CDR3 coding DNA: TGTGCTAGTGGCCTTGAGGTGGGGCAGGGTTCACCCCTCCACTTT.

J is TRBJ2-2 and V is TRBV19; D gene ambiguous. The germline gives CDR1 LNHDA, CDR2 SQIVND (reference sequence). The CDR3 has 14 residues. Trimming pared 3 bases from V and 1 base from J, leaving 6 bases between. The CDR3 DNA sequence: TGTGCCAGTAGTATCGGGTGGAACACCGGGGAGCTGTTTTTT. This codes for CASSIGWNTGELFF.

This rearrangement joins TRBV29-1 to TRBJ1-4; weak D call: TRBD1 (6 bases). CDR1 and CDR2 (germline): SQVTM, ANQGSEA. CDR3 size: 13 residues. The V end lost 4 bases, the J end lost 5 bases, and 11 bases lay between the germline ends. The DNA of the CDR3 is TGCAGCGTTGGGGACATCCCAAATGAAAAACTGTTTTTT. This translates into CSVGDIPNEKLFF.

This rearrangement joins TRBV11-2 to TRBJ1-4; a weak D match, TRBD1 (5 bases). Germline loops: CDR1 SGHAT, CDR2 FQNNGV. Trimming stripped 2 bases from V and 0 bases from J, with 10 bases between. The CDR3 covers 16 residues. The CDR3 is CASSLRGLATNEKLFF. The DNA of the CDR3 is TGTGCCAGCAGCTTAAGGGGCTTAGCAACTAATGAAAAACTGTTTTTT. Full variable domain (remainder filled in from reference TRBV11-2 and TRBJ1-4): EAGVAQSPRYKIIEKRQSVAFWCNPISGHATLYWYQQILGQGPKLLIQFQNNGVVDDSQLPKDRFSAERLKGVDSTLKIQPAKLEDSAVYLCASSLRGLATNEKLFFGSGTQLSVL.

This clone was observed a few times. V and J are TRBV29-1 and TRBJ2-7; tentatively, D is TRBD1 (6 bases). The germline CDR1 and CDR2 sequences are SQVTM and ANQGSEA. With 4 bases removed from V and 0 bases from J, the gap between germline ends came to 13 bases. The CDR3 length is 14 residues. The CDR3 reads CSVAQGTHSYEQYF. The CDR3 region has the DNA TGCAGCGTTGCCCAGGGGACCCACTCCTACGAGCAGTACTTC.

The chain employs TRBV10-1 and TRBJ1-1; D remains ambiguous. Germline V gives CDR1 WNHNN, CDR2 SYGVQD (reference sequence). V lost 8 bases and J lost 7, with 14 bases in between. The CDR3 sequence is 12 residues long. The CDR3 sequence is CASRLGLREAFF. As DNA, the CDR3 is TGCGCCAGCCGACTTGGACTCCGTGAAGCTTTCTTT.

This clone has more than one count but fewer than ten. The chain uses TRBV24-1 and TRBJ2-2, with 8 bases fitting TRBD1. The CDR3 consists of 18 residues. CDR1 is KGHDR and CDR2 is SFDVKD in the germline V gene. The trim removed 8 bases at V and 0 bases at J, leaving 13 bases unmatched. CDR3 coding DNA: TGTGCCACCAATTCGGCGGCCCGGACAGGGACGAACACCGGGGAGCTGTTTTTT. Protein product: CATNSAARTGTNTGELFF.

This chain joins TRBV18 and TRBJ2-2; D may be TRBD2 (5 bases). V lost 6 bases and J 4 bases, leaving 12 bases between the germline ends. Germline V CDR1 and CDR2: KGHSH, LQKENI. The CDR3 totals 14 residues. The CDR3 spells CASSRDLGTGELFF. DNA for the CDR3: TGTGCCAGCTCCCGGGATCTTGGCACCGGGGAGCTGTTTTTT.